Shown below are 26 T cell receptor beta chains from a single sample sequenced in a study of cytomegalovirus exposure and HLA in healthy donors (dated by TCRdb to about 2017). Library preparation was by the immunoSEQ multiplex PCR assay. For the multiplex PCR, a mixture combining 60 forward primers for TCR Vbeta segments and 13 reverse primers for TCR Jbeta segments was used. TCRdb took over this immuneACCESS table, retaining in-frame rearrangements with V and J assigned. Such tables are incomplete; in checked studies, under half of the missing clones stem from an unresolved V gene, and the remainder is unexplained. For this sample the table gives around 100,000 clones, of which about 77% were detected only once. About 4.5% of the sample is in the top ten clones. The sample comprised PBMCs. These receptors all stem from a male donor in good health and CMV-seropositive.

This rearrangement joins TRBV9 to TRBJ2-5, with 9 bases lining up with TRBD2. There are 15 residues in the CDR3. Germline V gives CDR1 SGDLS, CDR2 YYNGEE. With 3 bases clipped from V and 3 bases from J, the junction kept 6 bases outside the gene matches. CDR3 residues: CASSAGTSLKETQYF. The DNA for the CDR3 is TGTGCCAGCAGCGCCGGGACTAGCTTGAAAGAGACCCAGTACTTC.

V usage is TRBV6-5 and J usage is TRBJ2-5; D is undetermined. The CDR3 has 16 residues. Trimming took 0 bases from V and 3 from J, leaving 14 bases between them. The germline gives CDR1 MNHEY, CDR2 SVGAGI. The chain's CDR3 is CASSYSSSAPKETQYF. The CDR3 region has the DNA TGTGCCAGCAGTTACTCATCTAGTGCACCGAAAGAGACCCAGTACTTC.

V gene TRBV30 combines with J gene TRBJ1-2, with a possible D match to TRBD1 (5 bases). Deletions cut 6 bases from V and 12 bases from J, with 17 bases between. The CDR3 spans 11 residues. Germline lookup yields CDR1 GTSNPN and CDR2 SVGIG (reference sequence). The CDR3 protein is CACPGGRVNTF. The CDR3 DNA is TGTGCCTGCCCCGGCGGCAGGGTTAACACCTTC.

With regard to this clone: One end of the junction does not line up with germline, which may come from a read error. This chain connects TRBV28 to TRBJ2-7; TRBD1 matches 9 bases. Germline CDR1 MDHEN, CDR2 SYDVKM. The CDR3 loop spans 14 amino acids. The CDR3, as DNA: TGTGCCAGCAGTCTCGGGACAGGGCCTGCCGTGGGAGACTTC. Residues: CASSLGTGPAVGDF.

The chain employs TRBV19 and TRBJ2-3, with D possibly being TRBD1 (6 bases). This CDR3 is built from 14 residues. The germline V and J ends were trimmed by 5 bases and 2 bases, with 11 bases remaining between them. From germline, CDR1 is LNHDA and CDR2 SQIVND (reference sequence). CDR3 bases: TGTGCCAGTAGTTCTTTGGGGGCCACAGATACGCAGTATTTT. It yields the protein CASSSLGATDTQYF.

The chain uses TRBV19 and TRBJ1-5; D not certain. CDR3 size: 13 residues. Germline V gene lookup returns CDR1 LNHDA and CDR2 SQIVND (reference sequence). V was pared by 0 bases and J by 6 bases, with 6 bases between. The DNA of the CDR3 is TGTGCCAGTAGTATAGATCTTAGTCAGCCCCAGCATTTT. It translates to CASSIDLSQPQHF.

This sequence joins TRBV7-2 and TRBJ1-4; D remains ambiguous. Germline V CDR1 and CDR2: SGHTA, FQGNSA. V lost 2 bases, J lost 8 bases, and 18 bases lay in between. The CDR3 runs to 16 residues. The CDR3: CASSLREGSLGEKLFF. CDR3 in DNA: TGTGCCAGCAGCTTACGGGAAGGGAGTCTGGGGGAAAAACTGTTTTTT.

This sequence joins TRBV19 and TRBJ2-7; 10 nucleotides align to TRBD2. V lost 1 base to trimming and J lost 7 bases; unmatched junction nucleotides: 4. The length of the CDR3 is 14 residues. Germline-derived CDR1 and CDR2 are LNHDA and SQIVND (reference sequence). CDR3 protein: CASSIGGLAKEQYF. The CDR3 DNA reads as TGTGCCAGTAGTATAGGGGGACTAGCGAAAGAGCAGTACTTC.

This chain uses TRBV30 with TRBJ2-5, with a weak D call TRBD2 (6 bases). V lost 3 bases and J lost 4, with 18 bases in between. The CDR3 spans 15 residues. The germline CDR1 and CDR2 sequences are GTSNPN and SVGIG (reference sequence). CDR3 in DNA: TGTGCCTGGAGCGCCTACCGGGGGAGAGGAGAGACCCAGTACTTC. Its protein product is CAWSAYRGRGETQYF.

V usage is TRBV7-9 and J usage is TRBJ1-2; D not resolved. V was trimmed by 5 bases and J by 8 bases, leaving 12 bases between them. In germline, CDR1 is SEHNR, CDR2 FQNEAQ (reference sequence). This CDR3 spans 12 amino acids. CDR3 DNA: TGTGCCAGCAGCCCTCCCCCCGGGGGCTACACCTTC. Its translation: CASSPPPGGYTF. Full variable domain (remainder filled in from reference TRBV7-9 and TRBJ1-2): DTGVSQNPRHKITKRGQNVTFRCDPISEHNRLYWYRQTLGQGPEFLTYFQNEAQLEKSRLLSDRFSAERPKGSFSTLEIQRTEQGDSAMYLCASSPPPGGYTFGSGTRLTVV.

The chain couples TRBV7-2 to TRBJ1-5; tentative D call: TRBD1 (5 bases). Germline assignment: CDR1 SGHTA and CDR2 FQGNSA. Between the trimmed V and J ends, which lost 4 bases and 2 bases, there was a span of 9 bases. CDR3 length: 14 amino acids. The CDR3 spells CASSYTQGNQPQHF. CDR3 DNA sequence: TGTGCCAGCAGCTACACACAGGGCAATCAGCCCCAGCATTTT.

The chain combines TRBV5-1 with TRBJ2-2; D is possibly TRBD2 (6 bases). Germline CDR1 is SGHRS and CDR2 is YFSETQ. The CDR3 sequence is 15 residues long. V was cut by 0 bases and J by 6 bases, with 12 bases left in between. The CDR3 sequence: CASSLDGRVSGELFF. In DNA, the CDR3 is TGCGCCAGCAGCTTGGACGGGAGAGTTTCCGGGGAGCTGTTTTTT.

Points on this clone: Other DNA sequences in this sample translate to the same CDR3. The genes are TRBV4-1 and TRBJ1-4; 11 bases line up with TRBD1. Germline V gene sequence: CDR1 MGHRA, CDR2 YSYEKL. This CDR3 comprises 16 residues. J was trimmed by 2 bases and V by 4 bases; bases with no gene match: 3. DNA of the CDR3: TGCGCCAGCAGCCCTGGACAGGGGGCCACTAATGAAAAACTGTTTTTT. Translating it yields CASSPGQGATNEKLFF.

The rearrangement uses TRBV13 and TRBJ2-7, with 9 bases that match TRBD1. The V segment lost 3 bases and the J segment 4 bases; nucleotides outside the gene matches: 4. This CDR3 comprises 14 residues. Per the germline V gene, CDR1 is PRHDT and CDR2 is FYEKMQ (reference sequence). CDR3 protein: CASSLRQGDYEQYF. The CDR3 bases are TGTGCCAGCAGCTTGAGACAGGGGGATTACGAGCAGTACTTC.

The genes are TRBV19 and TRBJ1-2, with 7 bases that match TRBD1. Looked up from germline, CDR1 is LNHDA and CDR2 is SQIVND (reference sequence). CDR3 length: 13 residues. CDR3 protein: CAATTGADDGYTF. CDR3 sequence (DNA): TGTGCAGCAACTACAGGGGCTGACGATGGCTACACCTTC.

The chain combines TRBV19 with TRBJ1-5; a possible D gene is TRBD1 (5 bases). This CDR3 has 14 residues. The germline gives CDR1 LNHDA, CDR2 SQIVND (reference sequence). Trimming left V 3 bases short and J 7 bases short, with 13 bases between. Here the CDR3 reads CASSIWGPRQPQHF. CDR3 coding DNA: TGTGCCAGTAGTATTTGGGGCCCCCGACAGCCCCAGCATTTT. The full variable domain, completed using reference TRBV19 and TRBJ1-5, is DGGITQSPKYLFRKEGQNVTLSCEQNLNHDAMYWYRQDPGQGLRLIYYSQIVNDFQKGDIAEGYSVSREKKESFPLTVTSAQKNPTAFYLCASSIWGPRQPQHFGDGTRLSIL.

The J gene is TRBJ2-7, the V gene TRBV30, with 10 nucleotides matching TRBD1. The V and J ends lost 4 bases and 2 bases, in that order; junction bases with no gene match: 8. There are 15 residues in the CDR3. CDR1 and CDR2 from the germline V gene are GTSNPN and SVGIG (reference sequence). The CDR3 sequence: CAWIPGGQGAYEQYF. The CDR3 DNA is TGTGCCTGGATCCCCGGAGGACAGGGGGCCTACGAGCAGTACTTC.

This chain uses TRBV6-1 with TRBJ1-1; 9 bases fit TRBD1. The CDR3 contains 14 residues. Germline V gene lookup returns CDR1 MNHNS and CDR2 SASEGT. The V gene end was trimmed by 5 bases and the J gene end by 7 bases; junction bases not matched to a gene: 8. For the CDR3, the DNA is TGTGCCAGCAGTCGGGACAGGGTGATTAGTGAAGCTTTCTTT. It translates to CASSRDRVISEAFF.

This clone was recorded a few times. The rearrangement links TRBV27 to TRBJ2-6, with D possibly being TRBD1 (6 bases). There are 12 residues in the CDR3. CDR1 is MNHEY, CDR2 SMNVEV, per germline (reference sequence). V was clipped by 11 bases and J by 8 bases, with 13 bases between them. The chain's CDR3 is CAGGHLPNVLTF. For the CDR3, the DNA is TGTGCCGGGGGACACCTGCCCAACGTCCTGACTTTC.

This clone has just one count. This chain connects TRBV23-1 to TRBJ2-7; D unresolved. Being an ORF, TRBV23-1 has a function that is uncertain. Trimming pared 4 bases from V and 2 bases from J, leaving 9 bases between. This CDR3 comprises 13 residues. The chain's CDR3 is CASSPTAAYEQYF. CDR3 coding DNA: TGCGCCAGCAGTCCTACGGCGGCCTACGAGCAGTACTTC.

J is TRBJ2-2 and V is TRBV7-7; perhaps TRBD2 as D (6 bases). Trimming removed 6 bases from V and 5 bases from J, with 13 bases in between. Germline CDR1 reads SSHAT; CDR2 reads FNYEAQ (reference sequence). This CDR3 has 14 residues. The CDR3 nucleotides read TGTGCCAGCAGTAGGGGCGGGGTAACCGGGGAGCTGTTTTTT. Its protein is CASSRGGVTGELFF.

Turning to this clone: This likely comes from a read error, as the CDR3 has no conserved phenylalanine or tryptophan at its end. The chain uses TRBV5-4 and TRBJ2-2; unclear D gene. The CDR3 covers 13 residues. From germline, CDR1 is SGHNT and CDR2 YYREEE (reference sequence). Trimming pared 4 bases from V and 6 bases from J, leaving 10 bases between. This CDR3 is CASSIPTAGELFV. The CDR3 nucleotides are TGTGCCAGCAGCATCCCCACCGCCGGGGAGCTGTTTGTT.

About this clone itself: At one boundary the junction diverges from the germline segment, which might be a read error. The V gene is TRBV7-9, the J gene TRBJ2-5; no clear D. Germline CDR1 reads SEHNR; CDR2 reads FQNEAQ (reference sequence). The CDR3 consists of 14 residues. The CDR3 nucleotides read TGTGCCAGCAGATTAGAAACAGTCCAAGAGACCCAGTACTTC. Translating gives CASRLETVQETQYF. The full variable domain, in which reference TRBV7-9 and TRBJ2-5 provide the parts outside the CDR3, is DTGVSQNPRHKITKRGQNVTFRCDPISEHNRLYWYRQTLGQGPEFLTYFQNEAQLEKSRLLSDRFSAERPKGSFSTLEIQRTEQGDSAMYLCASRLETVQETQYFGPGTRLLVL.

V and J are TRBV7-2 and TRBJ2-6; a possible D gene is TRBD2 (5 bases). The V and J ends lost 1 base and 4 bases respectively, with 8 bases between them. CDR1 SGHTA and CDR2 FQGNSA come from the germline V gene. The CDR3 loop spans 15 amino acids. The DNA for the CDR3 is TGTGCCAGCAGCTTAGGGGGAGTGGGGGCCAACGTCCTGACTTTC. Translating gives CASSLGGVGANVLTF.

CDR3 in DNA: TGTGCCAGCAGAAATAGCGGGGGGGCCGGGAGTGAGACCCAGTACTTC. Amino acids: CASRNSGGAGSETQYF. The chain recombines TRBV2 with TRBJ2-5; 11 nucleotides align to TRBD2. Germline assignment: CDR1 SNHLY and CDR2 FYNNEI. Unmatched junction bases numbered 11, after V lost 6 bases and J lost 5 bases. The CDR3 totals 16 residues.

The CDR3 nucleotides read TGTGCCAGCAGCCCCCGGACAGGGAAGCCCTACGAGCAGTACTTC. It is translated as CASSPRTGKPYEQYF. The chain has TRBV6-1 and TRBJ2-5, with 8 bases identical to TRBD1. Matching the DNA end better, TRBJ2-7 makes the J call doubtful. This CDR3 region has 15 residues. From germline, CDR1 is MNHNS and CDR2 SASEGT.